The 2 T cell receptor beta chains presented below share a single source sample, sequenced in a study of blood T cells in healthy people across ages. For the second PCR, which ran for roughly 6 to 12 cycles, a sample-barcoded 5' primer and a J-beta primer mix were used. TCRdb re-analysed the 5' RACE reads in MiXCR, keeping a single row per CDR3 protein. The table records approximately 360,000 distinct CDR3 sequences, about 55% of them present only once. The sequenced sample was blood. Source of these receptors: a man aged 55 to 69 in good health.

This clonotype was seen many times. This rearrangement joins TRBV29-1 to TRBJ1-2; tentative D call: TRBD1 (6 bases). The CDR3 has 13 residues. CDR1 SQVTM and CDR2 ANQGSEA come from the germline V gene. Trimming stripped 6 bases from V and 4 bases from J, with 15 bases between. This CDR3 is CSVVDGGRYGYTF. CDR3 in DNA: TGCAGCGTCGTAGACGGGGGGCGCTATGGCTACACCTTC.

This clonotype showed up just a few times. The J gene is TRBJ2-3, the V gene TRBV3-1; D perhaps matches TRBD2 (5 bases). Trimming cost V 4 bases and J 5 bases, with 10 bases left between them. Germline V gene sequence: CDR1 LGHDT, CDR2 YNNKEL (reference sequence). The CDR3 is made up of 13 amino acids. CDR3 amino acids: CASSPGRQDTQYF. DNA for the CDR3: TGTGCCAGCAGCCCGGGAAGGCAAGATACGCAGTATTTT.